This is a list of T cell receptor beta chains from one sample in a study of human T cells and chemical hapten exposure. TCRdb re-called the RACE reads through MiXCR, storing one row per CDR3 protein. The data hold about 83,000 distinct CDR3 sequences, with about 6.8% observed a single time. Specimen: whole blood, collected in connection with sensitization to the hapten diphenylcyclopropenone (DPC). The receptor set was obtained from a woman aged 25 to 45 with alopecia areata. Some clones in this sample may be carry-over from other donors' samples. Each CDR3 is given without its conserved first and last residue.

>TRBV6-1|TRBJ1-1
ASSQEGGATEAF
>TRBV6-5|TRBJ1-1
ASSRAGGTEAF
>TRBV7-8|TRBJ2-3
ASSPRQEATDTQY
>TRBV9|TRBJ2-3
ASSVDGGTSTDTQY
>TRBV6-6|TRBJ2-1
ASTPSPNEQF
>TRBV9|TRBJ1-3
ASSASTGSGNTIY
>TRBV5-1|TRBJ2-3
ASRRAGGSTDTQY
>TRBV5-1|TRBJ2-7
ASSFLLWAHSYEQY
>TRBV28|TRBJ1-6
ASSPNAGQGAYNSPLH
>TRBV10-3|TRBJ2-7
AISESQLRGQY
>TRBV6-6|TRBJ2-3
ASSYPGLAGTDTQY
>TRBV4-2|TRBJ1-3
ASSQEGGHTNTIY
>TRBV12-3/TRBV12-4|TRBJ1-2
ASSREGYT
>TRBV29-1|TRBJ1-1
SVDGGRGNMNTEAF
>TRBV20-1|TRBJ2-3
SARTTDTQY
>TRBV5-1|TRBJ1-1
ASSPTPIERTEAF
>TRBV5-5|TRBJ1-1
ASSPQPASEAF
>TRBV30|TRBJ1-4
AWSPGQLNEKLF
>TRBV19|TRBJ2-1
ASTKGAGGNEQF
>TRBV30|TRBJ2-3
AWRAQDRTDTQY
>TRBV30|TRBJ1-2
AWSVGGFPPYGYT
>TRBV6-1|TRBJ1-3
ASSEAWYRGPSGNTIY
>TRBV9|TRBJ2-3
ASSVLGDIGTDTQY
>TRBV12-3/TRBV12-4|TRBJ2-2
ASSPDSSSNTGELF
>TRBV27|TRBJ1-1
ASSSSVMTANTEAF
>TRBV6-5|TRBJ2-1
ASSFGTGTYNEQF
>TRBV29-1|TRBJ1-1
SVGGRTYNTEAF
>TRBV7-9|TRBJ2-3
ASSLPGTSPTDTQY
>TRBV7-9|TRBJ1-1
ASRSRTGQGLLGAWNTEAF
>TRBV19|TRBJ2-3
ASSPGTGLSTDTQY
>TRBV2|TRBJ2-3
ASSQSTDTQY
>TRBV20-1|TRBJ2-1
SARDPRAGGEQF
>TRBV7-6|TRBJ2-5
ASSLTSGGYQETQY
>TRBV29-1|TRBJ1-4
SAMKGHLSATNEKLF
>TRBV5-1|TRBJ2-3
ASSYGGGGADTQY
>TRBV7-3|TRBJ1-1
ASSLLHLNTEAF
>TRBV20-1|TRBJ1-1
SARVGGPGTEAF
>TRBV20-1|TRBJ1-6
SALLPRGSLNNSPLH
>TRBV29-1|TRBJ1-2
STVGTGGYRGYT
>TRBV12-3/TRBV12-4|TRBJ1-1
ASRHRELWKAF
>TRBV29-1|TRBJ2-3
SVVGRSTDTQY
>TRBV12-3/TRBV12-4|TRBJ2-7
ASGVGSYEQY
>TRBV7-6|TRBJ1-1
ASSRGRGGEAF
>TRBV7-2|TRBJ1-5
ASSRESNQPQH
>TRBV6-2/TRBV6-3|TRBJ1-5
ASSEGQSSQPQH
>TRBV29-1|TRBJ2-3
SVERPDTQY
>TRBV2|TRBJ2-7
ASTAGGGYEQY
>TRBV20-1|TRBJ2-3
SARDPGGGTDTQY
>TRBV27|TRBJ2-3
ASSRISDTQY